Reported below is one T cell receptor beta chain. Before being chosen for sequencing, patients had shown CD8+CD57+ cell expansion by flow cytometry. V dropped 3 bases and J dropped 5 bases, with 10 bases sitting between them. This CDR3 comprises 14 residues. The germline V gene encodes CDR1 LNHDA and CDR2 SQIVND (reference sequence). This entry belongs to a study of CD8+CD57+ T cells in acquired aplastic anemia. CDR3 and TCR beta VDJ profiling relied on a genomic DNA template. TCRdb used MiXCR to reprocess the reads, holding one entry per CDR3 protein. The sample carries approximately 150,000 distinct CDR3 sequences, around half recorded once.

The rearrangement links TRBV19 to TRBJ2-2; D not certain. The receptor was derived from a human donor with aplastic anemia. Sequencing was performed on sorted CD4+, CD8+, or CD8+CD57+ T cells (not recorded which) from PBMCs. CDR3 coding DNA: TGTGCCAGTAGTATTCGGCCGTTTACCGGGGAGCTGTTTTTT. Translated: CASSIRPFTGELFF.